The TCR beta chain under discussion was sequenced for a study of post-analysis software for immune sequencing data. Looking at the study overall: Relapsing-remitting, secondary progressive and progressive-relapsing forms of multiple sclerosis all featured among disease courses. Study-level findings and limits: Controls' normalized Chao1 diversity significantly exceeded that of multiple sclerosis patients. F measure grouped same-batch samples tightly together. Five TRBV segments, including TRBV5-6, TRBV5-1 and TRBV20-1, were more frequent in patients than controls.

The CDR3 has 14 amino acids. Per germline, CDR1 LGHDT and CDR2 YNNKEL (reference sequence). V was shortened by 4 bases and J by 6 bases, with 14 bases between the two germline ends. About this clonotype itself: The antigen remains undetermined.

TCR beta libraries were prepared from cDNA with unique molecular identifiers. Yield was 450,000 to 650,000 cDNA molecules from approximately 0.91 to 9.4 million T cells. TCRdb passed the PCR reads through MiXCR, listing each CDR3 protein once. The sample records about 820,000 distinct CDR3 sequences, about 50% being singletons. The rearrangement uses TRBV3-1 and TRBJ2-3; possible D gene TRBD2, 5 bases. The clonotype comes from a girl aged 10-17 years with multiple sclerosis. Sequencing was carried out using blood. CDR3 in DNA: TGTGCCAGCAGCCTCCGGGGTCAGACGGATACGCAGTATTTT. Encoded protein: CASSLRGQTDTQYF.